This T cell receptor beta chain was observed in a study of cytomegalovirus exposure and HLA in healthy donors. 13 Jbeta primers and 60 Vbeta primers were used for the PCR. Clones were sequenced by immunoSEQ multiplex PCR, and TCRdb holds only the in-frame ones, with some missing. The repertoire holds almost 80,000 clones, with around 67% as singletons. This CDR3 has 15 amino acids. Trimming stripped 2 bases from V and 0 bases from J, with 9 bases between. Germline CDR1 and CDR2: SGHNT and YYREEE (reference sequence). Sequenced input: PBMCs. J is TRBJ1-3 and V is TRBV5-4; TRBD1 might be the D (5 bases). The receptor comes from a woman between 45 and 60 years old in good health and CMV-seropositive. The CDR3 sequence is CASSLGGASGNTIYF. In DNA form, the CDR3 reads TGTGCCAGCAGCTTAGGAGGGGCCTCTGGAAACACCATATATTTT.